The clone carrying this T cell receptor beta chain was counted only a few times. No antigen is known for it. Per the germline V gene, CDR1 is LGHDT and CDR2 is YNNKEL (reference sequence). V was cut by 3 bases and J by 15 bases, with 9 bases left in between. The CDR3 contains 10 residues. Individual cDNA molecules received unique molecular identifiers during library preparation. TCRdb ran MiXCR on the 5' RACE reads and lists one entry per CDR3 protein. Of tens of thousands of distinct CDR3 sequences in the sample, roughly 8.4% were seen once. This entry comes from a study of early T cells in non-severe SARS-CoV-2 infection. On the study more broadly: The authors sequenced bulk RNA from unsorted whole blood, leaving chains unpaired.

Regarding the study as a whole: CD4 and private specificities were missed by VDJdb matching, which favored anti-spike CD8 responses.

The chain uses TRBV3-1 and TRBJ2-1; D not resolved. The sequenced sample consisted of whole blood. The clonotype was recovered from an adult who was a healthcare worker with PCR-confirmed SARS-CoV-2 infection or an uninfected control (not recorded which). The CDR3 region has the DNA TGTGCCAGCAGCCAGGGGAATGGGTTCTTC. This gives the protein CASSQGNGFF.